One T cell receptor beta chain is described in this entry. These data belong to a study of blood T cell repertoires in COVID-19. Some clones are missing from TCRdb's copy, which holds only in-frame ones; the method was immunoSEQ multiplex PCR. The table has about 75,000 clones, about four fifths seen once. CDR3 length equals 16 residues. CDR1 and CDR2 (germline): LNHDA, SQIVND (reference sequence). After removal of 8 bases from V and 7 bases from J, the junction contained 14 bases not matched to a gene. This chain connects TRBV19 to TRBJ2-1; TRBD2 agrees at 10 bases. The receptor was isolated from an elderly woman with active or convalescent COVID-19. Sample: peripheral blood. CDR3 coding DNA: TGTGCCAGTCACTACTCCGGGACTAGCGCGGTAAATGAGCAGTTCTTC. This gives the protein CASHYSGTSAVNEQFF.